This entry concerns a single T cell receptor (beta chain). Its specificity is not known. Incorporation of UMIs carrying a 6-nucleotide sample barcode was performed by template switching. Nested amplification of TCRalpha and TCRbeta cDNA involved two PCRs of around 15 and 10 cycles. Each CDR3 protein gets one entry in TCRdb, which reprocessed the 5' RACE reads and gives no DNA. The sample table includes approximately 330,000 distinct CDR3 sequences. The data belong to a study of monozygotic twins with inflammatory bowel disease. Points from the study as a whole: Subtypes among T cells remained indistinguishable.

Material: blood. The sequence was collected from a human donor with ulcerative colitis or Crohn's disease, or a healthy co-twin of an affected twin (not recorded which).

This chain's CDR3 is CASSIWGPNNEQFF. The V and J genes are TRBV19 and TRBJ2-1; the D call of TRBD1 rests on TCRdb alone, since no DNA is present to check it. This CDR3 is 14 amino acids long. Per the germline V gene, CDR1 is LNHDA and CDR2 is SQIVND (reference sequence).